The 8 T cell receptor beta chains below were found in one sample sequenced in a study of shared clonotypes between healthy human individuals. Libraries were prepared by immunoSEQ multiplex PCR; TCRdb keeps only in-frame clonotypes and omits some of them. The sample includes about 1 million clones, around 74% of them seen just once. Sequencing was done on a sample of memory CD4+ T cells sorted from blood. The subset denotes: CD45RA-negative fraction. These receptors came from a man aged 18 to 29 in good health.

The rearrangement joins TRBV5-4 to TRBJ2-5, with 7 nucleotides matching TRBD1. Germline V lookup: CDR1 SGHNT, CDR2 YYREEE (reference sequence). CDR3 length: 16 amino acids. V shed 0 bases, J shed 4 bases, and the junction held 9 bases outside the gene matches. DNA for the CDR3: TGTGCCAGCAGCTTGGGTTTAGGGGGCGTGGGAGAGACCCAGTACTTC. Its protein product is CASSLGLGGVGETQYF.

The rearrangement joins TRBV10-1 to TRBJ1-5; a weak D match, TRBD1 (5 bases). This CDR3 region has 16 residues. V lost 0 bases and J lost 4, with 13 bases in between. CDR1 is WNHNN and CDR2 is SYGVQD in the germline V gene (reference sequence). The chain's CDR3 is CASSESMGPNNQPQHF. CDR3 bases: TGCGCCAGCAGTGAGTCGATGGGACCGAATAATCAGCCCCAGCATTTT.

The chain combines TRBV7-2 with TRBJ2-7; 8 bases agree with TRBD2. The CDR3 runs to 13 residues. Trimming removed 11 bases from V and 3 bases from J; junction bases left unmatched: 9. Germline lookup yields CDR1 SGHTA and CDR2 FQGNSA. The CDR3 nucleotides read TGTGCCTCCGGATTGGCGGGGGGCTACGAGCAGTACTTC. It encodes CASGLAGGYEQYF.

About this clone: At one boundary the junction diverges from the germline segment, which might be a read error. V and J are TRBV5-4 and TRBJ1-6; TRBD1 might be the D (5 bases). Per germline, CDR1 SGHNT and CDR2 YYREEE (reference sequence). The CDR3 loop spans 14 amino acids. The CDR3 loop reads CASSQDPTGPLLHF. The CDR3 DNA is TGCGCCAGCAGCCAAGATCCCACAGGTCCGCTCCTCCACTTT.

The chain links TRBV28 to TRBJ1-1; 8 bases line up with TRBD1. The CDR3 runs 12 residues. CDR1 and CDR2 (germline): MDHEN, SYDVKM. The V gene end was trimmed by 7 bases and the J gene end by 12 bases; junction bases not matched to a gene: 10. Here the CDR3 reads CASISPGQGSFF. As DNA, the CDR3 is TGTGCCAGCATCTCCCCCGGACAGGGATCTTTCTTT. The full variable domain, with the rest looked up from reference TRBV28 and TRBJ1-1, is DVKVTQSSRYLVKRTGEKVFLECVQDMDHENMFWYRQDPGLGLRLIYFSYDVKMKEKGDIPEGYSVSREKKERFSLILESASTNQTSMYLCASISPGQGSFFGQGTRLTVV.

This chain joins TRBV6-1 and TRBJ1-6, with TRBD1 as a possible D gene (5 bases). This CDR3 has 14 amino acids. The germline V gene has CDR1 MNHNS and CDR2 SASEGT. Trimming removed 5 bases at V and 10 bases at J, with 15 bases between. The CDR3 sequence is CASSLGAGQSPLHF. CDR3 nucleotide sequence: TGTGCCAGCAGTCTCGGGGCAGGACAATCACCCCTCCACTTT.

This clone was seen only a few times. CDR3 loop: CASSAGTITNTGELFF. CDR3 in DNA: TGTGCCAGCAGCGCCGGGACTATCACTAACACCGGGGAGCTGTTTTTT. The gene calls are TRBV11-2 and TRBJ2-2; 7 nucleotides line up with TRBD2. There are 16 residues in the CDR3. Losses at the gene ends were 5 bases for V and 2 bases for J; bases not matched to a gene: 8. Germline V gene data show CDR1 as SGHAT and CDR2 as FQNNGV.

This clone was found a few times. The chain's CDR3 is CASSYPAPNQPQHF. The CDR3 DNA reads TGTGCCAGCAGTTACCCCGCGCCCAATCAGCCCCAGCATTTT. The chain couples TRBV6-6 to TRBJ1-5; D gene ambiguous. Germline V gives CDR1 MNHNY, CDR2 SVGAGI (reference sequence). The length of the CDR3 is 14 residues. The V end was cut by 2 bases, the J end by 3 bases, with 8 bases between.